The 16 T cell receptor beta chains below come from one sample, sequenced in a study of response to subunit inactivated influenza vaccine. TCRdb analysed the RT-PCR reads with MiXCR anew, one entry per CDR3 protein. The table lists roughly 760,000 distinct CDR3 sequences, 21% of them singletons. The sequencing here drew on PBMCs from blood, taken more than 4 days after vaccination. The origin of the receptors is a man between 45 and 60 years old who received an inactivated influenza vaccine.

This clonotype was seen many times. The CDR3 DNA reads as TGCAGTGCTTACCTAGCGGGAGGCCCCTACAATGAGCAGTTCTTC. Its protein is CSAYLAGGPYNEQFF. The chain carries TRBV20-1 and TRBJ2-1, with TRBD2 matching 11 bases. V dropped 5 bases and J dropped 2; count of bases not matched to a gene: 5. In germline, CDR1 is DFQATT, CDR2 SNEGSKA (reference sequence). The CDR3 covers 15 residues.

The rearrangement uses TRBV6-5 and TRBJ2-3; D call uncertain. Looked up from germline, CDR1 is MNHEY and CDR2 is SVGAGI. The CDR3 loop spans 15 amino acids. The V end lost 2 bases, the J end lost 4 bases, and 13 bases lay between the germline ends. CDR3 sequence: CASSYRPVLADTQYF. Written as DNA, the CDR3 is TGTGCCAGCAGTTACAGGCCAGTTCTAGCAGATACGCAGTATTTT.

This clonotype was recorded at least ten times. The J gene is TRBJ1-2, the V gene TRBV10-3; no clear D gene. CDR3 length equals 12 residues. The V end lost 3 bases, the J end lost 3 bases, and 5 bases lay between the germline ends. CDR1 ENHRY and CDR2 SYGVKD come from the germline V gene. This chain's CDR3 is CAISDSYYGYTF. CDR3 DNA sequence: TGTGCCATCAGTGACAGCTACTATGGCTACACCTTC.

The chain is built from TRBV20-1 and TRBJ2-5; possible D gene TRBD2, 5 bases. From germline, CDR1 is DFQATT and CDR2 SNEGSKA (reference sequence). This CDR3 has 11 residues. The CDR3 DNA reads TGCCTAGGGCGGGACCAAGAGACCCAGTACTTC. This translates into CLGRDQETQYF.

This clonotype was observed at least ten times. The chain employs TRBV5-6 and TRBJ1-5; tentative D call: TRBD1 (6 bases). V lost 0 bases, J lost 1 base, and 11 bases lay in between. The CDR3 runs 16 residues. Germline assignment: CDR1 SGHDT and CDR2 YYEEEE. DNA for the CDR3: TGTGCCAGCAGCTTGGCCGGCAGGGGAAGCAATCAGCCCCAGCATTTT. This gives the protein CASSLAGRGSNQPQHF.

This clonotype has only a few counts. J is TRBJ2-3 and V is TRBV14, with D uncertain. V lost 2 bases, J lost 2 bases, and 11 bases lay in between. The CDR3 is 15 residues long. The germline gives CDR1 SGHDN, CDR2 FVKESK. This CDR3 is CASSQQDFDTDTQYF. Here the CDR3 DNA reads TGTGCCAGCAGCCAACAGGATTTTGACACAGATACGCAGTATTTT.

The CDR3 bases are TGCGCCAGCAGCCAAGATCTCAACACCGGGGAGCTGTTTTTT. Residues: CASSQDLNTGELFF. The V and J genes are TRBV4-3 and TRBJ2-2; unclear D gene. This CDR3 has 14 residues. Trimming removed 0 bases at V and 2 bases at J, with 4 bases between. CDR1 and CDR2 from the germline V gene are LGHNA and YSLEER.

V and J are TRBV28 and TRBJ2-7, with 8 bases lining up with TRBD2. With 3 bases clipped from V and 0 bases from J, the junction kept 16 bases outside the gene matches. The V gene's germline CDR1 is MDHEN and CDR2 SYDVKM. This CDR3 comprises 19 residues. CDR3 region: CASSFALDLIAGSSYEQYF. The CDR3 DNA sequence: TGTGCCAGCAGTTTCGCTCTAGATCTTATAGCGGGAAGCTCCTACGAGCAGTACTTC.

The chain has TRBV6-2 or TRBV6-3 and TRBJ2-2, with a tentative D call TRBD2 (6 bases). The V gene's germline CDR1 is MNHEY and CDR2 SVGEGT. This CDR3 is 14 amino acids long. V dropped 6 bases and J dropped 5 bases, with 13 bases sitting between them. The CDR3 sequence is CASSLTSKTGELFF. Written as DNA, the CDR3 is TGTGCCAGCAGCTTGACTAGTAAAACCGGGGAGCTGTTTTTT.

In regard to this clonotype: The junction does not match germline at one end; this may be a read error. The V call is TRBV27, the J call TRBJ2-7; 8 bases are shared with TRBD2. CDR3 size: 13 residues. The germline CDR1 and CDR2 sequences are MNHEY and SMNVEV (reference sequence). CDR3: CASSSSRWVAGNF. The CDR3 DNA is TGTGCCAGCAGTTCCTCACGTTGGGTAGCGGGAAACTTC.

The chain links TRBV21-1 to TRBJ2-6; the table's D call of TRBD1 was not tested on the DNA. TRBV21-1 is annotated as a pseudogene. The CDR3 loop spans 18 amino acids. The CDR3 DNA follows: TGTGCCAGCAGCCAAACTACCCCCGCAGGGAGTGGGGCCAACGTCCTGACTTTC. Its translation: CASSQTTPAGSGANVLTF.

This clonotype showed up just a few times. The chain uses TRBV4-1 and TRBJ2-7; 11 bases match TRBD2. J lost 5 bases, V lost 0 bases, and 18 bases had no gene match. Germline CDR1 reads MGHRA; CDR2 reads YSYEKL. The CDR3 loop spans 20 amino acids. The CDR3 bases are TGCGCCAGCAGCCAAGAAGGTCGGATGGCTAGCGGGGGGCTCGACCACGAGCAGTACTTC. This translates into CASSQEGRMASGGLDHEQYF.

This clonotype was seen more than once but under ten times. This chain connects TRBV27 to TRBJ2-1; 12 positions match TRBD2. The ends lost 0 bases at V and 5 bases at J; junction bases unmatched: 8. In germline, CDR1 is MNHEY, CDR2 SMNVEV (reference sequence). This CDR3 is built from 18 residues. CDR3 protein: CASSLSRLLAGGNNEQFF. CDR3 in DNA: TGTGCCAGCAGTTTATCGCGCTTACTAGCGGGAGGCAACAATGAGCAGTTCTTC.

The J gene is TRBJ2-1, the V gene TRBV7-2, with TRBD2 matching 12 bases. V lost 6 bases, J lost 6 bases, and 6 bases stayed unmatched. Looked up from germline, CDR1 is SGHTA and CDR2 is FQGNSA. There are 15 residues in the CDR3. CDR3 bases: TGTGCCAGCAGAAAACTAGCGGGGGGACTCAATGAGCAGTTCTTC. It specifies CASRKLAGGLNEQFF.

CDR3 in amino acids: CATRLTGRNEQFF. For the CDR3, the DNA is TGTGCCACCAGGCTTACAGGGCGAAATGAGCAGTTCTTC. This sequence joins TRBV24-1 and TRBJ2-1; TRBD1 is a possible D gene (6 bases). Trimming left V 7 bases short and J 7 bases short, with 13 bases between. This CDR3 is built from 13 residues. In germline, CDR1 is KGHDR, CDR2 SFDVKD.

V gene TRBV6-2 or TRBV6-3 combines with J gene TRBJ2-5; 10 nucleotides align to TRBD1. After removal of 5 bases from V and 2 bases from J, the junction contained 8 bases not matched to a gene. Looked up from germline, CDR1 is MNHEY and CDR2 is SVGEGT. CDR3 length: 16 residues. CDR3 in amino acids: CASSRRDRGRQETQYF. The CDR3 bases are TGTGCCAGCAGTCGCCGGGACAGGGGTCGGCAAGAGACCCAGTACTTC.